Listed below are T cell receptor beta chains from one sample, sequenced in a study of blood T cells in healthy people across ages. A single record per CDR3 protein comes from TCRdb applying MiXCR to the 5' RACE reads. The data show 1.5 million to 2 million distinct CDR3 sequences, approximately 32% seen once. The sequencing sample was made of blood. These receptors were collected from a woman in her thirties in good health. The CDR3 runs from the conserved cysteine through the conserved F or W. D genes are given only for firm matches. Clone size is stated in some rows and not others, as once, few, many or a class when expanded.

clone size: -; V gene: TRBV3-1; J gene: TRBJ2-7; CDR3 length: 15; D gene: -; CDR3 DNA: TGTGCCAGCAGCCACGCAGGAAAGGGCTATCGCGAGCAGTACTTC; CDR3 protein: CASSHAGKGYREQYF
clone size: -; V gene: TRBV25-1; J gene: TRBJ1-1; CDR3 length: 13; D gene: TRBD1; CDR3 DNA: TGTGCCAGCCCCGTGATCGACAGGGGGGAAGCTTTCTTT; CDR3 protein: CASPVIDRGEAFF
clone size: -; V gene: TRBV29-1; J gene: TRBJ1-1; CDR3 length: 14; D gene: -; CDR3 DNA: TGCAGCGTTGGAGATGGGTCCCTGAACACTGAAGCTTTCTTT; CDR3 protein: CSVGDGSLNTEAFF
clone size: -; V gene: TRBV13; J gene: TRBJ2-3; CDR3 length: 14; D gene: -; CDR3 DNA: TGTACCAGCAGCTCAGGGTCTAGCACAGATACGCAGTATTTT; CDR3 protein: CTSSSGSSTDTQYF
clone size: few; V gene: TRBV9; J gene: TRBJ2-1; CDR3 length: 17; D gene: TRBD2; CDR3 DNA: TGTGCCAGCAGCCACAGCCCCGGGACTAGCGTCTACAATGAGCAGTTCTTC; CDR3 protein: CASSHSPGTSVYNEQFF
clone size: -; V gene: TRBV4-2; J gene: TRBJ2-7; CDR3 length: 23; D gene: -; CDR3 DNA: TGTGCCAGCAGCCAAGAAATCTCCGGGGGCCCAGAATCAGGGTACGTCCCCACCTACGAGCAGTACTTC; CDR3 protein: CASSQEISGGPESGYVPTYEQYF
clone size: -; V gene: TRBV5-1; J gene: TRBJ2-2; CDR3 length: 14; D gene: -; CDR3 DNA: TGCGCCAGCAAACGGACAGTGAACACCGGGGAGCTGTTTTTT; CDR3 protein: CASKRTVNTGELFF
clone size: -; V gene: TRBV7-9; J gene: TRBJ2-1; CDR3 length: 17; D gene: TRBD2; CDR3 DNA: TGTGCCAGCAGCAGACTAGCGGGAGGGAGCTCCTACAATGGGCAGTTCTTC; CDR3 protein: CASSRLAGGSSYNGQFF
clone size: few; V gene: TRBV15; J gene: TRBJ2-1; CDR3 length: 15; D gene: -; CDR3 DNA: TGTGCCACCAGCAGTCCGGGGCGCTCCTACAATGAGCAGTTCTTC; CDR3 protein: CATSSPGRSYNEQFF
clone size: -; V gene: TRBV5-1; J gene: TRBJ2-1; CDR3 length: 12; D gene: -; CDR3 DNA: TGCGCCAGCAGCATTACTACCGGGAGTCAGTTCTTC; CDR3 protein: CASSITTGSQFF
clone size: few; V gene: TRBV19; J gene: TRBJ2-1; CDR3 length: 15; D gene: -; CDR3 DNA: TGTGCCAGTAGTAGCCGGGACACAACCCTAAATGAGCAGTTCTTC; CDR3 protein: CASSSRDTTLNEQFF
clone size: few; V gene: TRBV12-3/TRBV12-4; J gene: TRBJ1-6; CDR3 length: 13; D gene: -; CDR3 DNA: TGTGCCAGCAGTCTCCTAAGTGATTCACCCCTCCACTTT; CDR3 protein: CASSLLSDSPLHF
clone size: -; V gene: TRBV10-1; J gene: TRBJ1-1; CDR3 length: 15; D gene: -; CDR3 DNA: TGCGCCAGCAATAAACAGGCACCCCGTGGGGCTGAAGCTTTCTTT; CDR3 protein: CASNKQAPRGAEAFF
clone size: few; V gene: TRBV20-1; J gene: TRBJ2-1; CDR3 length: 14; D gene: TRBD1; CDR3 DNA: TGCAGTGCTACCTCCGGGACAGAGAGGAATGAGCAGTTCTTC; CDR3 protein: CSATSGTERNEQFF
clone size: -; V gene: TRBV20-1; J gene: TRBJ2-4; CDR3 length: 13; D gene: TRBD2; CDR3 DNA: TGCAGTGCTGGTTCCGGGGGGAAAAACATTCAGTACTTC; CDR3 protein: CSAGSGGKNIQYF
clone size: -; V gene: TRBV6-5; J gene: TRBJ2-7; CDR3 length: 15; D gene: TRBD1; CDR3 DNA: TGTGCCAGCAGTGAACGGACAGGGAGGATCTACGAGCAGTACTTC; CDR3 protein: CASSERTGRIYEQYF
clone size: -; V gene: TRBV20-1; J gene: TRBJ1-2; CDR3 length: 13; D gene: -; CDR3 DNA: TGCAGTGTCAGCCGGGGGCAGGGCTATGGCTACACCTTC; CDR3 protein: CSVSRGQGYGYTF
clone size: -; V gene: TRBV19; J gene: TRBJ2-5; CDR3 length: 12; D gene: -; CDR3 DNA: TGTGCCAGTATAGGGTCAGGGGAGACCCAGTACTTC; CDR3 protein: CASIGSGETQYF
clone size: few; V gene: TRBV7-2; J gene: TRBJ1-2; CDR3 length: 12; D gene: -; CDR3 DNA: TGTGCCAGCAGCTTAAGTAGCAGTGCTTGCACCTTC; CDR3 protein: CASSLSSSACTF
clone size: -; V gene: TRBV10-1; J gene: TRBJ2-5; CDR3 length: 14; D gene: TRBD2; CDR3 DNA: TGCGCCAGCAGTTCTAGCGGGGGAGTCCAGACCCAGTACTTC; CDR3 protein: CASSSSGGVQTQYF
clone size: -; V gene: TRBV27; J gene: TRBJ1-6; CDR3 length: 16; D gene: -; CDR3 DNA: TGTGCCAGTAGCTCGGACATACGGTCCTATAATTCACCCCTCCACTTT; CDR3 protein: CASSSDIRSYNSPLHF
clone size: -; V gene: TRBV20-1; J gene: TRBJ2-3; CDR3 length: 12; D gene: -; CDR3 DNA: TGCAGTGTGTCACAGCTCACAGATACGCAGTATTTT; CDR3 protein: CSVSQLTDTQYF
clone size: few; V gene: TRBV7-9; J gene: TRBJ2-3; CDR3 length: 12; D gene: -; CDR3 DNA: TGTGCCAGCAGCTACTCCGACGATACGCAGTATTTT; CDR3 protein: CASSYSDDTQYF
clone size: -; V gene: TRBV30; J gene: TRBJ2-7; CDR3 length: 13; D gene: -; CDR3 DNA: TGTGCCTGGAGCGCAGGCGCTACCTACGAGCAGTACTTC; CDR3 protein: CAWSAGATYEQYF
clone size: many; V gene: TRBV29-1; J gene: TRBJ2-1; CDR3 length: 14; D gene: TRBD1; CDR3 DNA: TGCAGCTTCCCGGACAGGGGGGGATTCAATGAGCAGTTCTTC; CDR3 protein: CSFPDRGGFNEQFF
clone size: -; V gene: TRBV2; J gene: TRBJ2-7; CDR3 length: 15; D gene: -; CDR3 DNA: TGTGCCAGCAGTGCCCGGCAGGGGCTATCCTACGAGCAGTACTTC; CDR3 protein: CASSARQGLSYEQYF
clone size: few; V gene: TRBV7-3; J gene: TRBJ2-1; CDR3 length: 14; D gene: -; CDR3 DNA: TGTGCCAGCAGCTCCATAGAGACCTACAATGAGCAGTTCTTC; CDR3 protein: CASSSIETYNEQFF
clone size: few; V gene: TRBV2; J gene: TRBJ2-1; CDR3 length: 13; D gene: TRBD2; CDR3 DNA: TGTGCCATCGGGAGGGATGGGGGAGATGAGCAGTTCTTC; CDR3 protein: CAIGRDGGDEQFF
clone size: -; V gene: TRBV7-9; J gene: TRBJ1-4; CDR3 length: 13; D gene: -; CDR3 DNA: TGTGCCAGCAGTCCACCTCATGGTGAAAAACTGTTTTTT; CDR3 protein: CASSPPHGEKLFF
clone size: few; V gene: TRBV20-1; J gene: TRBJ1-5; CDR3 length: 15; D gene: TRBD1; CDR3 DNA: TGCAGTGCTAGAGAGACAGGGGTAAACAATCAGCCCCAGCATTTT; CDR3 protein: CSARETGVNNQPQHF
clone size: -; V gene: TRBV7-7; J gene: TRBJ2-5; CDR3 length: 17; D gene: TRBD2; CDR3 DNA: TGTGCCAGCAGCCCTTTTAGCGGGGGGGCCCACGGGGAGACCCAGTACTTC; CDR3 protein: CASSPFSGGAHGETQYF
clone size: -; V gene: TRBV29-1; J gene: TRBJ2-7; CDR3 length: 13; D gene: TRBD2; CDR3 DNA: TGCAGCGGGTTAAGTGCGGGGGGCGATGAGCAGTACTTC; CDR3 protein: CSGLSAGGDEQYF
clone size: few; V gene: TRBV9; J gene: TRBJ2-1; CDR3 length: 14; D gene: TRBD2; CDR3 DNA: TGTGCCAGCAGCGAGGCGGGGGAGAATAATGAGCAGTTCTTC; CDR3 protein: CASSEAGENNEQFF
clone size: -; V gene: TRBV15; J gene: TRBJ1-5; CDR3 length: 16; D gene: TRBD1; CDR3 DNA: TGTGCCACCAGTAGAGATTACGGACAGGGTCTTCAGCCCCAGCATTTT; CDR3 protein: CATSRDYGQGLQPQHF
clone size: many; V gene: TRBV12-3/TRBV12-4; J gene: TRBJ2-1; CDR3 length: 13; D gene: TRBD1; CDR3 DNA: TGTGCCAGCAGTACTGACAGGGGTGCTGAGCAGTTCTTC; CDR3 protein: CASSTDRGAEQFF
clone size: -; V gene: TRBV27; J gene: TRBJ1-1; CDR3 length: 13; D gene: -; CDR3 DNA: TGTGCCGGCAGTAGCACAGTGAACACTGAAGCTTTCTTT; CDR3 protein: CAGSSTVNTEAFF
clone size: -; V gene: TRBV6-1; J gene: TRBJ2-1; CDR3 length: 13; D gene: -; CDR3 DNA: TGTACCAGCAGCGGACAGCGAGAGGGTGAGCAGTTCTTC; CDR3 protein: CTSSGQREGEQFF
clone size: few; V gene: TRBV28; J gene: TRBJ1-5; CDR3 length: 16; D gene: TRBD1; CDR3 DNA: TGTGCCAGCAGTCACAGGGGCCGTTATAGCAATCAGCCCCAGCATTTT; CDR3 protein: CASSHRGRYSNQPQHF
clone size: few; V gene: TRBV29-1; J gene: TRBJ1-1; CDR3 length: 14; D gene: TRBD1; CDR3 DNA: TGCAGCGTTGGGCTGACAGGGAAGAACACTGAAGCTTTCTTT; CDR3 protein: CSVGLTGKNTEAFF
clone size: -; V gene: TRBV25-1; J gene: TRBJ2-5; CDR3 length: 16; D gene: TRBD1; CDR3 DNA: TGTGCCAGCAGTGCCTTAGCCCCAGGGGGCAGGGAGACCCAGTACTTC; CDR3 protein: CASSALAPGGRETQYF
clone size: -; V gene: TRBV7-9; J gene: TRBJ2-7; CDR3 length: 15; D gene: TRBD1; CDR3 DNA: TGTGCCAGCAGCCCCCAGGACAGGCTGATGCGCGAGCAGTACTTC; CDR3 protein: CASSPQDRLMREQYF
clone size: -; V gene: TRBV27; J gene: TRBJ2-7; CDR3 length: 16; D gene: TRBD2; CDR3 DNA: TGTGCCAGCAGTTTGGGAACTAGCGGGCCACCCTACGAGCAGTACTTC; CDR3 protein: CASSLGTSGPPYEQYF
clone size: -; V gene: TRBV4-1; J gene: TRBJ1-2; CDR3 length: 15; D gene: -; CDR3 DNA: TGCGCCAGCAGCCAAGATATAGAGGCGCCGTATGGCTACACCTTC; CDR3 protein: CASSQDIEAPYGYTF
clone size: few; V gene: TRBV3-1; J gene: TRBJ1-2; CDR3 length: 14; D gene: TRBD1; CDR3 DNA: TGTGCCAGCAGCCCTTGGACAGGGAGCTATGGCTACACCTTC; CDR3 protein: CASSPWTGSYGYTF
clone size: few; V gene: TRBV7-9; J gene: TRBJ2-6; CDR3 length: 17; D gene: -; CDR3 DNA: TGTGCCAGCAGCTCCTTGGGACTTCGGTCTGGGGCCAACGTCCTGACTTTC; CDR3 protein: CASSSLGLRSGANVLTF